The T cell receptor beta chain described here comes from a study of T cell responses to AZD1222 COVID-19 vaccine. Notes on the study in general: Donors were largely white British and mainly female; clonal diversity was possibly underestimated.

Measured with immunoSEQ multiplex PCR; TCRdb has only the in-frame clones, and not every one. The data show 150,000 or so clones, roughly 91% seen once. Of note for this clone: Its target is unknown.

This sequence was found in an adult in good health. The input for sequencing was peripheral blood, taken on day 0 of AZD1222 vaccination.

The CDR3: CASSLHTEAFF. The CDR3 DNA reads as TGTGCCAGCAGCCTACACACTGAAGCTTTCTTT. This sequence joins TRBV13 and TRBJ1-1; D is ambiguous. V was trimmed by 5 bases and J by 3 bases, leaving 4 bases between them. There are 11 residues in the CDR3. Germline values: CDR1 PRHDT, CDR2 FYEKMQ (reference sequence).